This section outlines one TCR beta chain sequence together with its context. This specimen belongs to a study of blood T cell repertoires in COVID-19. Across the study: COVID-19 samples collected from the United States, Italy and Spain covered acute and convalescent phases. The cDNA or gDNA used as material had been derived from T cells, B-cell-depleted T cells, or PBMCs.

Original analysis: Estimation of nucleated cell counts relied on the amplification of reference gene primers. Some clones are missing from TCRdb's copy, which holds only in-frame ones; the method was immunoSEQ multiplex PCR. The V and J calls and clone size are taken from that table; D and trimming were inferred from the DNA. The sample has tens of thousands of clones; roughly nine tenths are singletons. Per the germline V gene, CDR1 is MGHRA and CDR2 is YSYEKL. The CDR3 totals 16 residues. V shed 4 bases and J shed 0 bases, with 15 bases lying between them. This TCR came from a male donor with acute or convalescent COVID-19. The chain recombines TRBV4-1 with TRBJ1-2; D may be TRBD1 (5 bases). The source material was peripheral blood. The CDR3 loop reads CASSPGGAAANYGYTF. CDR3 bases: TGCGCCAGCAGCCCAGGTGGGGCGGCAGCTAACTATGGCTACACCTTC.